A selection of T cell receptor beta chains follows, all from one sample in a study of T cells in Graves' hyperthyroidism and ophthalmopathy. TCRdb fed the multiplex PCR reads into MiXCR, producing one record per CDR3 protein. The table lists a few hundred thousand distinct CDR3 sequences, approximately 14% of them singletons. The sequenced material came from blood. The receptors come from a middle-aged woman with Graves' ophthalmopathy. The CDR3 runs from the conserved cysteine through the conserved F or W. A D gene is named only where the DNA matches it firmly. Clone size is given for some rows only: seen once, a few or many times, or a class if the clone is expanded.

>TRBD1|14|TRBJ1-1|TRBV16|.
TGTGCCAGCAGCCAATCAGGGGGCAGGGCTGAAGCTTTCTTT
CASSQSGGRAEAFF
>.|14|TRBJ2-1|TRBV2|many
TGTGCCAGCAGTGGGGGTACTCCCTACAATGAGCAGTTCTTC
CASSGGTPYNEQFF
>.|13|TRBJ1-1|TRBV7-9|.
TGTGCCAGCAGCTTAGAGTCGGGTATTGAAGCTTTCTTT
CASSLESGIEAFF
>.|15|TRBJ1-6|TRBV3-1|many
TGTGCCAGCAGCCAAGTGGCAGGGGCTAATTCACCCCTCCACTTT
CASSQVAGANSPLHF
>TRBD1|15|TRBJ2-3|TRBV18|many
TGTGCCAGCTCACCTGGGACAGCTCGCACAGATACGCAGTATTTT
CASSPGTARTDTQYF
>.|12|TRBJ2-1|TRBV11-2|many
TGTGCCAGCAGCTCACTAGCTTATGAGCAGTTCTTC
CASSSLAYEQFF
>TRBD1|15|TRBJ1-5|TRBV6-5|.
TGTGCCAGCAGTTACTCCGACAGGGGGAATCAGCCCCAGCATTTT
CASSYSDRGNQPQHF
>TRBD1|14|TRBJ1-1|TRBV19|many
TGTGCCAGCCGAAACGGACAGGTGAACACTGAAGCTTTCTTT
CASRNGQVNTEAFF
>TRBD1|13|TRBJ2-2|TRBV29-1|many
TGCAGCGTGAGGGACAGGGGCACCGGGGAGCTGTTTTTT
CSVRDRGTGELFF
>.|12|TRBJ1-2|TRBV28|many
TGTGCCAGCAGTGTAGGGTTGGGGGGCTACACCTTC
CASSVGLGGYTF
>TRBD1|13|TRBJ2-7|TRBV10-2|.
TGCGCCGGCGGGACAGGACCCGCCTACGAGCAGTACTTC
CAGGTGPAYEQYF
>.|14|TRBJ1-6|TRBV19|.
TGTGCCAGTAGTATAGAAGGGATCAATTCACCCCTCCACTTT
CASSIEGINSPLHF
>TRBD1|13|TRBJ2-5|TRBV2|many
TGTGCCAGCAGGGACAGGTACCAAGAGACCCAGTACTTC
CASRDRYQETQYF
>.|12|TRBJ2-1|TRBV19|.
TGTGCCAGTAGTACACAGGTCAATGAGCAGTTCTTC
CASSTQVNEQFF
>.|15|TRBJ2-5|TRBV7-2|.
TGTGCCAGCAATTCAGGCCTGGTGTACCAAGAGACCCAGTACTTC
CASNSGLVYQETQYF
>TRBD1|15|TRBJ2-7|TRBV2|few
TGTGCCAGCAGTATCGGGACAGCCGGCTCCTACGAGCAGTACTTC
CASSIGTAGSYEQYF
>TRBD1|14|TRBJ1-2|TRBV10-3|.
TGTGCCATCAGAGGACAGGGGATTAACTATGGCTACACCTTC
CAIRGQGINYGYTF
>TRBD1|15|TRBJ1-5|TRBV10-2|many
TGCGCCAGCAGTGGGGGGACAGGACGGGGACAGCCCCAGCATTTT
CASSGGTGRGQPQHF
>.|13|TRBJ2-1|TRBV29-1|.
TGCAGCGTCAACCGGGACTGGTACAATGAGCAGTTCTTC
CSVNRDWYNEQFF
>TRBD1|14|TRBJ2-1|TRBV3-1|few
TGTGCCAGCAGCCAAGCTTACAGGGGGAATGAGCAGTTCTTC
CASSQAYRGNEQFF
>TRBD2|17|TRBJ2-5|TRBV6-6|few
TGTGCCAGCAGTTACTCGAGAGCGGGGGGAATCCAAGAGACCCAGTACTTC
CASSYSRAGGIQETQYF
>TRBD1|14|TRBJ1-2|TRBV10-3|many
TGTGCCATCAGTGGAATTCAGGGGGCCGGTGGCTACACCTTC
CAISGIQGAGGYTF
>.|15|TRBJ2-5|TRBV3-1|few
TGTGCCAGCAGCACGACCCGTCAGGGTTGGGAGACCCAGTACTTC
CASSTTRQGWETQYF
>.|16|TRBJ2-5|TRBV9|.
TGTGCCAGCAGCGTAGAAACAGTCGTTCGGCAAGAGACCCAGTGCTTC
CASSVETVVRQETQCF
>.|15|TRBJ2-1|TRBV10-3|.
TGTGCCATCAGTGATAGCGAGAGGTCCTACAATGAGCAGTTCTTC
CAISDSERSYNEQFF
>TRBD1|14|TRBJ2-7|TRBV20-1|.
TGCAGTGCTAGAGGGACAGGGGACCTTTACGAGCAGTACTTC
CSARGTGDLYEQYF
>TRBD2|18|TRBJ2-7|TRBV7-9|few
TGTGCCAGCAGCCTAGGGACTAGCGGAGCCGAGTCCCCCTACGAGCAGTACTTC
CASSLGTSGAESPYEQYF
>.|14|TRBJ1-2|TRBV5-5|many
TGTGCCAGCAGCTTGGACACGGGTACGGAAGGCTACACCTTC
CASSLDTGTEGYTF
>TRBD1|16|TRBJ1-5|TRBV27|few
TGTGCCAGCAGTTTATCCGGACAGGGGCCCAATCAGCCCCAGCATTTT
CASSLSGQGPNQPQHF
>.|16|TRBJ2-3|TRBV7-9|.
TGTGCCAGCAGCTTTTCCTCGCGGGAAGTGGGAGATACGCAGTATTTT
CASSFSSREVGDTQYF
>TRBD1|14|TRBJ2-7|TRBV7-8|.
TGTGCCAGCAGCTTTGTGGGACAGGGCTACGAGCAGTACTTC
CASSFVGQGYEQYF
>.|15|TRBJ2-2|TRBV19|.
TGTGCCAGTAGTTTCCGGGACACGAACACCGGGGAGCTGTTTTTT
CASSFRDTNTGELFF
>.|15|TRBJ2-5|TRBV6-1|many
TGTGCCAGCAGTTGGGGCGGGTACGGCCAAGAGACCCAGTACTTC
CASSWGGYGQETQYF
>TRBD1|14|TRBJ2-7|TRBV15|many
TGTGCCACCAGCAGAGGACAGGGCGGCTCCGAGCAGTACTTC
CATSRGQGGSEQYF
>.|17|TRBJ2-2|TRBV6-6|many
TGTGCCAGCAGTTACTACTACAGGGACCCGAACACCGGGGAGCTGTTTTTT
CASSYYYRDPNTGELFF
>TRBD2|15|TRBJ2-1|TRBV20-1|many
TGCAGTGCGACTAGCGGGGGGAGCTCCTACAATGAGCAGTTCTTC
CSATSGGSSYNEQFF
>TRBD2|13|TRBJ2-1|TRBV29-1|many
TGCAGCGTCACTAGCGGGGGGGGCAATGAGCAGTTCTTC
CSVTSGGGNEQFF
>TRBD2|19|TRBJ2-1|TRBV6-1|.
TGTGCCAGCATTAGGACTAGCGGGGGCCCCGGAGGCTCCTACAATGAGCAGTTCTTC
CASIRTSGGPGGSYNEQFF
>.|14|TRBJ1-1|TRBV20-1|many
TGCAGTGCTAGAGATAGACGTAGGAACACTGAAGCTTTCTTT
CSARDRRRNTEAFF
>TRBD2|15|TRBJ2-7|TRBV12-3/TRBV12-4|many
TGTGCCAGCAGTTTGCTTTCTAGCGGGAGATCGAAGCAGTACTTC
CASSLLSSGRSKQYF
>TRBD1|15|TRBJ2-5|TRBV29-1|.
TGCAGCGTTGCATCCGGGACAGGGAATCAAGAGACCCAGTACTTC
CSVASGTGNQETQYF
>.|14|TRBJ2-7|TRBV5-1|many
TGCGCCAGCAGCGAACCCAGACGGTCCCTAGAGCAGTACTTC
CASSEPRRSLEQYF
>TRBD2|15|TRBJ2-7|TRBV6-2/TRBV6-3|.
TGTGCCAGCAGTTATCGGGTCAGCGGGAGGGCCGAGCAGTACTTC
CASSYRVSGRAEQYF
>.|13|TRBJ2-2|TRBV12-3/TRBV12-4|few
TGTGCCAGCAGCAAAAACAGTCCCGGGGAGCTGTTTTTT
CASSKNSPGELFF
>.|18|TRBJ2-2|TRBV7-7|.
TGTGCTAGCAGCCTGGGCGTGGGGGCAGACGGCGGCACCGGGGAGCTGTTTTTT
CASSLGVGADGGTGELFF
>.|17|TRBJ2-2|TRBV6-1|few
TGTGCCAGCAGCCTACGCTCCACCGGGACTTACACCGGGGAGCTGTTTTTT
CASSLRSTGTYTGELFF
>.|11|TRBJ2-1|TRBV3-1|few
TGTGCCAGCAGCCAACCGCCACTGCAGTTCTTC
CASSQPPLQFF
>.|13|TRBJ2-1|TRBV11-2|many
TGTGCCAGCAGCGCCGACCTATACAATGAGCAGTTCTTC
CASSADLYNEQFF
>.|13|TRBJ1-2|TRBV28|many
TGTGCCAGCGTGGGACATCCGAACTATGGCTACACCTTC
CASVGHPNYGYTF
>.|15|TRBJ2-3|TRBV7-9|.
TGTGCCAGCAGCTTTGTTCGGGGAGGCACAGATACGCAGTATTTT
CASSFVRGGTDTQYF
>.|14|TRBJ1-2|TRBV12-3/TRBV12-4|many
TGTGCCAGCAGTTTCGCAGGGGCTATCTATGGCTACACCTTC
CASSFAGAIYGYTF
>TRBD1|19|TRBJ2-3|TRBV18|.
TGTGCCAGCTCACGGTCCAAGTGGGACAGGCAGCGGGGCACAGATACGCAGTATTTT
CASSRSKWDRQRGTDTQYF
>TRBD2|14|TRBJ2-5|TRBV12-3/TRBV12-4|.
TGTGCCAGCAGTTTTAGCGGGAGAGGGGAGACCCAGTACTTC
CASSFSGRGETQYF
>.|14|TRBJ1-1|TRBV6-1|few
TGTGCCAGCAGTAGGTCTTTCCGGAACACTGAAGCTTTCTTT
CASSRSFRNTEAFF
>.|15|TRBJ1-1|TRBV6-1|many
TGTGCCAGCAGTTTTCGGGCCCCCCGTAGGACTGAAGCTTTCTTT
CASSFRAPRRTEAFF
>TRBD2|17|TRBJ2-1|TRBV7-2|.
TGTGCCAGCAGCTTAGGTGTGCTAGCGGGGAGAAACAATGAGCAGTTCTTC
CASSLGVLAGRNNEQFF
>.|14|TRBJ2-1|TRBV19|.
TGTGCCAGTAGTATACGGGACAAAGGGAATGAGCAGTTCTTC
CASSIRDKGNEQFF
>TRBD2|14|TRBJ2-7|TRBV6-2/TRBV6-3|.
TGTGCCAGCACTCCACTAGCGGGACGGTCCGAGCAGTACTTC
CASTPLAGRSEQYF
>TRBD1|11|TRBJ1-5|TRBV6-1|many
TGTGCCAGCCCTGTTACAGGGGAAAAGCATTTT
CASPVTGEKHF